The source of this TCR beta chain is a study of response to subunit inactivated influenza vaccine. Looked up from germline, CDR1 is SGHTA and CDR2 is FQGNSA. The CDR3 sequence is 17 residues long. V was clipped by 0 bases and J by 6 bases; unmatched bases: 7. In its sample, this clonotype was seen a few times. TCRdb itself ran the RT-PCR reads through MiXCR, one entry per CDR3 protein. Of roughly 790,000 distinct CDR3 sequences listed, 21% are singletons. The sequencing used PBMCs from blood, collected around 5 days after vaccination. This chain links TRBV7-2 with TRBJ2-1; 11 positions match TRBD2. The sequence was collected from a man in his fifties or sixties who received an inactivated influenza vaccine. CDR3 in amino acids: CASSLARTSGRVNEQFF. CDR3 nucleotide sequence: TGTGCCAGCAGCTTAGCGCGAACTAGCGGGAGAGTCAATGAGCAGTTCTTC. Variable domain in full (rest from reference TRBV7-2 and TRBJ2-1): GAGVSQSPSNKVTEKGKDVELRCDPISGHTALYWYRQSLGQGLEFLIYFQGNSAPDKSGLPSDRFSAERTGGSVSTLTIQRTQQEDSAVYLCASSLARTSGRVNEQFFGPGTRLTVL.